These T cell receptor beta chains were read from a single sample in a study of molecular identifiers for immune sequencing clone quantification. TCRdb re-derived calls from the PCR reads in MiXCR, one entry per CDR3 protein. The sample contains some 320,000 distinct CDR3 sequences, 20% to 25% of which appear only once. Material: naive CD8+ T cells from blood, with Jurkat cell RNA spiked in. These receptors were taken from a human donor in good health. Some libraries in this study had Jurkat cell RNA spiked in. The CDR3 runs from the conserved cysteine through the conserved F or W. A D gene is named only where the DNA matches it firmly. Part of the rows lack a size; the others show once, few, many or a class for expanded clones.

V gene: TRBV4-1; clone size: many; D gene: NA; J gene: TRBJ2-7; CDR3 protein: CASSRQHKGVEQYF; CDR3 DNA: TGCGCCAGCAGCCGCCAGCATAAAGGGGTCGAGCAGTACTTC
V gene: TRBV6-5; clone size: many; D gene: NA; J gene: TRBJ2-5; CDR3 protein: CASNDRYQETQYF; CDR3 DNA: TGTGCCAGCAACGACAGGTACCAAGAGACCCAGTACTTC
V gene: TRBV10-3; clone size: many; D gene: NA; J gene: TRBJ2-7; CDR3 protein: CAISQGVSYEQYF; CDR3 DNA: TGTGCCATCTCCCAGGGCGTCTCCTACGAGCAGTACTTC
V gene: TRBV12-3/TRBV12-4; clone size: few; D gene: TRBD2; J gene: TRBJ2-1; CDR3 protein: CASSQNLAGSYNEQFF; CDR3 DNA: TGTGCCAGCAGTCAAAATCTAGCGGGTTCCTACAATGAGCAGTTCTTC
V gene: TRBV7-9; clone size: NA; D gene: TRBD2; J gene: TRBJ2-3; CDR3 protein: CASSFSPGLDPWGTPHF; CDR3 DNA: TGTGCCAGCAGCTTCAGCCCGGGACTAGACCCTTGGGGTACGCCCCATTTT
V gene: TRBV19; clone size: many; D gene: NA; J gene: TRBJ2-2; CDR3 protein: CGAGDWSSGELFF; CDR3 DNA: TGTGGTGCAGGGGACTGGTCGTCTGGGGAGCTGTTTTTT
V gene: TRBV6-5; clone size: few; D gene: TRBD2; J gene: TRBJ2-2; CDR3 protein: CASSSWTSGAGELFF; CDR3 DNA: TGTGCCAGCAGTTCCTGGACTAGCGGCGCCGGGGAGCTGTTTTTT
V gene: TRBV4-3; clone size: many; D gene: NA; J gene: TRBJ2-5; CDR3 protein: CASSQDRSPAAQYF; CDR3 DNA: TGCGCCAGCAGCCAAGATCGCAGCCCCGCGGCCCAGTACTTC
V gene: TRBV7-9; clone size: NA; D gene: NA; J gene: TRBJ2-5; CDR3 protein: CASSQAWGLETQYF; CDR3 DNA: TGTGCCAGCAGCCAAGCGTGGGGCCTGGAGACCCAGTACTTC
V gene: TRBV9; clone size: many; D gene: TRBD2; J gene: TRBJ2-7; CDR3 protein: CASSSSGGEQYF; CDR3 DNA: TGTGCCAGCAGCTCTAGCGGGGGCGAGCAGTACTTC
V gene: TRBV13; clone size: many; D gene: NA; J gene: TRBJ2-3; CDR3 protein: CASSLEGLGTDTQYF; CDR3 DNA: TGTGCCAGCAGCTTAGAAGGGCTAGGGACAGATACGCAGTATTTT
V gene: TRBV5-1; clone size: many; D gene: NA; J gene: TRBJ2-7; CDR3 protein: CASSFGSSATYEQYF; CDR3 DNA: TGCGCCAGCAGCTTTGGCAGCTCCGCCACCTACGAGCAGTACTTC
V gene: TRBV10-1; clone size: many; D gene: TRBD1; J gene: TRBJ1-5; CDR3 protein: CASSAQGGQPQHF; CDR3 DNA: TGCGCCAGCAGTGCCCAGGGGGGTCAGCCCCAGCATTTT
V gene: TRBV11-2; clone size: few; D gene: NA; J gene: TRBJ2-5; CDR3 protein: CASLGDGAYQETQYF; CDR3 DNA: TGTGCCTCGCTCGGCGACGGTGCGTACCAAGAGACCCAGTACTTC
V gene: TRBV2; clone size: many; D gene: TRBD1; J gene: TRBJ2-7; CDR3 protein: CASSYPDRGQYEQYF; CDR3 DNA: TGTGCCAGCAGTTACCCGGACAGGGGGCAGTACGAGCAGTACTTC
V gene: TRBV7-9; clone size: many; D gene: NA; J gene: TRBJ1-4; CDR3 protein: CASSPPRGAIATNEKLFF; CDR3 DNA: TGTGCCAGCAGCCCCCCTCGGGGAGCCATTGCAACTAATGAAAAACTGTTTTTT
V gene: TRBV9; clone size: many; D gene: NA; J gene: TRBJ2-1; CDR3 protein: CASSGSLHRVSHSEQFF; CDR3 DNA: TGTGCCAGCAGCGGGTCCCTCCACAGGGTTTCCCACAGTGAGCAGTTCTTC
V gene: TRBV19; clone size: NA; D gene: NA; J gene: TRBJ2-3; CDR3 protein: CASTTNGGPQYF; CDR3 DNA: TGTGCCAGCACCACCAACGGGGGGCCGCAGTATTTT
V gene: TRBV19; clone size: NA; D gene: NA; J gene: TRBJ1-5; CDR3 protein: CASSMGTRAETPQHF; CDR3 DNA: TGTGCCAGTAGTATGGGCACCAGGGCGGAAACGCCCCAGCATTTT
V gene: TRBV29-1; clone size: many; D gene: NA; J gene: TRBJ2-7; CDR3 protein: CSVVPGTYEQYF; CDR3 DNA: TGCAGCGTTGTACCTGGGACCTACGAGCAGTACTTC
V gene: TRBV7-6; clone size: many; D gene: NA; J gene: TRBJ1-1; CDR3 protein: CASSPEPLGTEAFF; CDR3 DNA: TGTGCCAGCAGCCCCGAACCCCTAGGCACTGAAGCTTTCTTT
V gene: TRBV12-3/TRBV12-4; clone size: NA; D gene: NA; J gene: TRBJ2-7; CDR3 protein: CASSFRPSDEQYF; CDR3 DNA: TGTGCCAGCAGTTTCCGGCCCTCGGATGAGCAGTACTTC
V gene: TRBV6-6; clone size: many; D gene: TRBD1; J gene: TRBJ2-3; CDR3 protein: CASNPGTDSVDTQYF; CDR3 DNA: TGTGCCAGTAACCCCGGGACAGACTCTGTAGATACGCAGTATTTT
V gene: TRBV7-9; clone size: NA; D gene: TRBD1; J gene: TRBJ1-5; CDR3 protein: CASSLGQGNRPQRF; CDR3 DNA: TGTGCCAGCAGCTTAGGACAGGGCAATCGGCCCCAGCGTTTT
V gene: TRBV11-2; clone size: NA; D gene: TRBD1; J gene: TRBJ1-1; CDR3 protein: CASSRQQTGGTEAFF; CDR3 DNA: TGTGCCAGCAGCAGACAACAGACAGGGGGCACTGAAGCTTTCTTT
V gene: TRBV28; clone size: many; D gene: NA; J gene: TRBJ2-7; CDR3 protein: CASSLRLRPYEQYF; CDR3 DNA: TGTGCCAGCAGTTTGAGGCTCCGACCCTATGAGCAGTACTTC
V gene: TRBV27; clone size: few; D gene: NA; J gene: TRBJ2-3; CDR3 protein: CASSTTGLNSRNTQYF; CDR3 DNA: TGTGCCAGCAGTACAACGGGACTCAACTCCCGGAATACGCAGTATTTT
V gene: TRBV20-1; clone size: many; D gene: NA; J gene: TRBJ1-5; CDR3 protein: CSALTERKSNQPQHF; CDR3 DNA: TGCAGTGCCTTGACGGAGAGGAAGAGCAATCAGCCCCAGCATTTT
V gene: TRBV5-4; clone size: many; D gene: NA; J gene: TRBJ2-2; CDR3 protein: CASSQYGGRSGELFF; CDR3 DNA: TGTGCCAGCAGCCAGTACGGGGGGCGAAGCGGGGAGCTGTTTTTT
V gene: TRBV27; clone size: many; D gene: NA; J gene: TRBJ2-7; CDR3 protein: CASSTAWGHEQYF; CDR3 DNA: TGTGCCAGCAGCACGGCTTGGGGTCACGAGCAGTACTTC
V gene: TRBV27; clone size: NA; D gene: NA; J gene: TRBJ2-7; CDR3 protein: CASSSRGHEQYF; CDR3 DNA: TGTGCCAGCAGTTCTCGGGGGCACGAGCAGTACTTC
V gene: TRBV20-1; clone size: many; D gene: NA; J gene: TRBJ1-4; CDR3 protein: CSASLDGEKLFF; CDR3 DNA: TGCAGTGCTAGCCTGGATGGGGAAAAACTGTTTTTT
V gene: TRBV7-2; clone size: many; D gene: NA; J gene: TRBJ2-7; CDR3 protein: CASSPAVPYEQYF; CDR3 DNA: TGTGCCAGCAGCCCCGCTGTCCCCTACGAGCAGTACTTC
V gene: TRBV4-3; clone size: many; D gene: NA; J gene: TRBJ2-5; CDR3 protein: CASSQDLGREETQYF; CDR3 DNA: TGCGCCAGCAGCCAAGATCTCGGGAGAGAAGAGACCCAGTACTTC
V gene: TRBV5-4; clone size: few; D gene: TRBD1; J gene: TRBJ2-3; CDR3 protein: CASSSLDRETDTQYF; CDR3 DNA: TGTGCCAGCAGCTCATTAGACAGGGAGACAGATACGCAGTATTTT
V gene: TRBV9; clone size: many; D gene: NA; J gene: TRBJ2-7; CDR3 protein: CASSVGNDAYEQYF; CDR3 DNA: TGTGCCAGCAGCGTAGGGAATGATGCCTACGAGCAGTACTTC
V gene: TRBV20-1; clone size: NA; D gene: TRBD2; J gene: TRBJ2-3; CDR3 protein: CSAHFLLAPEGVGTDTQYF; CDR3 DNA: TGCAGTGCCCACTTCCTACTAGCGCCAGAAGGGGTTGGGACAGATACGCAGTATTTT
V gene: TRBV27; clone size: few; D gene: TRBD2; J gene: TRBJ2-7; CDR3 protein: CASSFILAGDYEQYF; CDR3 DNA: TGTGCCAGCAGTTTCATTCTAGCGGGGGACTACGAGCAGTACTTC
V gene: TRBV7-9; clone size: NA; D gene: NA; J gene: TRBJ2-1; CDR3 protein: CASSAPPTGRNEQFF; CDR3 DNA: TGTGCCAGCAGCGCCCCACCTACAGGGAGGAATGAGCAGTTCTTC
V gene: TRBV28; clone size: many; D gene: TRBD1; J gene: TRBJ2-7; CDR3 protein: CASSSRTGPTYEQYF; CDR3 DNA: TGTGCCAGCAGCTCCCGGACAGGCCCGACCTACGAGCAGTACTTC
V gene: TRBV4-1; clone size: many; D gene: TRBD2; J gene: TRBJ2-3; CDR3 protein: CASSQEGSGGPTDTQYF; CDR3 DNA: TGCGCCAGCAGCCAAGAGGGGAGCGGGGGGCCCACAGATACGCAGTATTTT
V gene: TRBV2; clone size: many; D gene: TRBD2; J gene: TRBJ2-1; CDR3 protein: CASRAGTSGGFSGNEQFF; CDR3 DNA: TGTGCCAGCAGAGCCGGGACTAGCGGGGGATTCAGTGGGAATGAGCAGTTCTTC
V gene: TRBV5-6; clone size: many; D gene: TRBD1; J gene: TRBJ2-5; CDR3 protein: CASSQARDRIQETQYF; CDR3 DNA: TGTGCCAGCAGCCAAGCCCGGGACAGAATCCAAGAGACCCAGTACTTC
V gene: TRBV4-3; clone size: many; D gene: NA; J gene: TRBJ2-6; CDR3 protein: CASSQGFAIGSGANVLTF; CDR3 DNA: TGCGCCAGCAGCCAAGGGTTCGCCATCGGGTCTGGGGCCAACGTCCTGACTTTC
V gene: TRBV28; clone size: many; D gene: NA; J gene: TRBJ2-5; CDR3 protein: CASNRQAPQETQYF; CDR3 DNA: TGTGCCAGCAACCGACAGGCCCCCCAAGAGACCCAGTACTTC
V gene: TRBV4-1; clone size: many; D gene: NA; J gene: TRBJ2-7; CDR3 protein: CASSQVLGNMGEQYF; CDR3 DNA: TGCGCCAGCAGCCAAGTTCTAGGGAACATGGGCGAGCAGTACTTC
V gene: TRBV12-5; clone size: many; D gene: NA; J gene: TRBJ1-1; CDR3 protein: CASGIGTEAFF; CDR3 DNA: TGTGCTAGTGGGATCGGTACTGAAGCTTTCTTT
V gene: TRBV7-9; clone size: many; D gene: TRBD2; J gene: TRBJ2-3; CDR3 protein: CASIAPLAGASTDTQYF; CDR3 DNA: TGTGCCAGCATCGCACCTCTAGCGGGGGCCTCCACAGATACGCAGTATTTT